This TCR beta chain was captured in a study of PD-1 blockade in classical Hodgkin lymphoma. Overall study context: A 3 mg/kg intravenous dose of nivolumab was received by patients every 2 weeks.

TCRdb keeps only in-frame clones here, not all; method: immunoSEQ multiplex PCR. The sample carries approximately 73,000 clones, about 93% recorded once. CDR3 length: 14 residues. Deletions cut 0 bases from V and 2 bases from J, with 9 bases between. Germline CDR1 is SGDLS and CDR2 is YYNGEE. Every patient experienced relapse after autologous stem cell transplantation, and brentuximab vedotin exposure varied. This specimen consisted of peripheral blood mononuclear cells (PBMCs), obtained at baseline. The chain recombines TRBV9 with TRBJ2-7; possibly TRBD1 for D (5 bases). The sequence was obtained from a human donor with classical Hodgkin lymphoma. The CDR3 sequence: CASSVGDRTYEQYF. The CDR3 DNA is TGTGCCAGCAGCGTAGGAGACAGAACCTACGAGCAGTACTTC.